This TCR beta chain originates from a study of T cells after yellow fever vaccination. Each CDR3 protein gets one entry after TCRdb re-called the 5' RACE reads with MiXCR. Of roughly 240,000 distinct CDR3 sequences in the sample, 5.5% to 8.5% are singletons; the top ten hold 1% to 1.2%. This clonotype was picked up a small number of times. Germline V gene data show CDR1 as MGHRA and CDR2 as YSYEKL. CDR3 length: 14 amino acids. V trimming: 1 base; J trimming: 8 bases; junction bases outside the gene matches: 5. The source is a man younger than 40 who received the YFV17D yellow fever vaccine. This chain connects TRBV4-1 to TRBJ2-1; 7 nucleotides line up with TRBD2. The sample in question was CD4+ T cells sorted from PBMCs, obtained on the day of the yellow fever booster vaccination. The DNA for the CDR3 is TGCGCCAGCAGCCAAGGAGGGAGGGCCTATGAGCAGTTCTTC. Its translation is CASSQGGRAYEQFF.